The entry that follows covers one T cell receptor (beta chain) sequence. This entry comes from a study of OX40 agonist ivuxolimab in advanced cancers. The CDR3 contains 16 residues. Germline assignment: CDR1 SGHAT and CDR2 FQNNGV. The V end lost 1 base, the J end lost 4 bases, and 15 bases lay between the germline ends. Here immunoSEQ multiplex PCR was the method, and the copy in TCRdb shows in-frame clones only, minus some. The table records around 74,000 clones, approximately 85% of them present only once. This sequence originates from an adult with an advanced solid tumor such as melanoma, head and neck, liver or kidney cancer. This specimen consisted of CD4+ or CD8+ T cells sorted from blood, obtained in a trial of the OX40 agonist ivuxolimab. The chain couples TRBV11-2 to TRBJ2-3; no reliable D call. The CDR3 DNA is TGTGCCAGCAGCTTAGTTCCCTCCGACTGGGCAGATACGCAGTATTTT. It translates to CASSLVPSDWADTQYF.